The clone carrying this T cell receptor (beta chain) was observed a single time. PCR primers comprised 60 Vbeta and 13 Jbeta primers. Here immunoSEQ multiplex PCR was the method, and the copy in TCRdb shows in-frame clones only, minus some. The repertoire consists of roughly 120,000 clones, with about 80% occurring once and the leading ten covering around 3.6%. The germline CDR1 and CDR2 sequences are GTSNPN and SVGIG (reference sequence). This CDR3 has 13 amino acids. The V end was cut by 2 bases, the J end by 5 bases, with 12 bases between. This entry belongs to a study of cytomegalovirus exposure and HLA in healthy donors.

The sample taken for sequencing was PBMCs. The clonotype was recovered from a man between 35 and 55 years old in good health and CMV-seronegative. V is TRBV30 and J is TRBJ1-1, with D tentatively TRBD1 (5 bases). The CDR3 coding sequence is TGTGCCTGGAGTCAAGGGGTTTGGACTGAAGCTTTCTTT. It codes for CAWSQGVWTEAFF.